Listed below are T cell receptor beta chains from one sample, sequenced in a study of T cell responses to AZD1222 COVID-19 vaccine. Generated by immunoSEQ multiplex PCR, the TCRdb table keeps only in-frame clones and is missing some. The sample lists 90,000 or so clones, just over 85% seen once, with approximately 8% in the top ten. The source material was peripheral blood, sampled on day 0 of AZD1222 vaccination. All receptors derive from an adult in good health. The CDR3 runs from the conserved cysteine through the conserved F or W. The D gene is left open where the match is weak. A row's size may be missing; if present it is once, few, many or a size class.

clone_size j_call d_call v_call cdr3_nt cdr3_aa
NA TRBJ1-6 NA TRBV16 TGTGCCAGCAGCCTAACAGCGCCCGGGGATTCACCCCTCCACTTT CASSLTAPGDSPLHF
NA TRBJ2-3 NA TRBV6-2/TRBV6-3 TGTGCCAGCAGTTACAGGGGCGGAGATACGCAGTATTTT CASSYRGGDTQYF
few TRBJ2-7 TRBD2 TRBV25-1 TGTGCCAGCAGTGGAAACCATCATTACGGGAGGGAGCAGTACTTC CASSGNHHYGREQYF
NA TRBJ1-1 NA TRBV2 TGTGCCAGGGGGGCTCTGACAGGTTCTGAAGCTTTCTTT CARGALTGSEAFF
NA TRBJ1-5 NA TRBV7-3 TGTGCCAGCAGCCCGGAAAGCGACCGCAATCAGCCCCAGCATTTT CASSPESDRNQPQHF
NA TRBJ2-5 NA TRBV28 TGTGCCAGCAGCCGGGGACAAGAGACCCAGTACTTC CASSRGQETQYF
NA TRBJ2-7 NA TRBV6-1 TGTGCCAGCAGTGAGAGAGGGGGAGGGGGCTTCTCCTACGAGCAGTACTTC CASSERGGGGFSYEQYF
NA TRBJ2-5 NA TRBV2 TGTGCCAGCGGGAGATCGGAGACCCAGTACTTC CASGRSETQYF
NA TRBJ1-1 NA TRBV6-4 TGTGCCAGCCGAGGGATCACTGAAGCTTTCTTT CASRGITEAFF
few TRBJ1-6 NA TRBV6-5 TGTGCCAGCAGTTACGGGGCACCAGTGGGTTCACCCCTCCACTTT CASSYGAPVGSPLHF
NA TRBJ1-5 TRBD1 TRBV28 TGTGCCAGCAGTTCTCAGGACAGGGCCTATAGCAATCAGCCCCAGCATTTT CASSSQDRAYSNQPQHF
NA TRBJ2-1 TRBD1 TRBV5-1 TGCGCCAGCAGCTTTACAGGGGGCCTCGGTATCGGTACCTACAATGAGCAGTTCTTC CASSFTGGLGIGTYNEQFF
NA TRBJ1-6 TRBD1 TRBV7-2 TGTGCCAGCAGCTTAGGGGGAAACAGGGGGCATGGGAATTCACCCCTCCACTTT CASSLGGNRGHGNSPLHF
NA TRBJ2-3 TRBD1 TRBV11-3 TGTGCCAGCAGCTTCGGGACAGCCCAGGGCGATACGCAGTATTTT CASSFGTAQGDTQYF
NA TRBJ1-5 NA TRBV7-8 TGTGCCAGCAGCCGGCGTCCGGACTGGGGGGATCAGCCCCAGCATTTT CASSRRPDWGDQPQHF
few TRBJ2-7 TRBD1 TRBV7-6 TGTGCCAGTGGGACAGGTATTATTCCCTACGAGCAGTACTTC CASGTGIIPYEQYF
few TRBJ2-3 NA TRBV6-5 TGTGCCAGCAGGCGGACGTATTCTAGCACAGATACGCAGTATTTT CASRRTYSSTDTQYF
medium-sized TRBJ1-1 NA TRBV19 TGTGCCAGTAGTATAACTTTGAACACTGAAGCTTTCTTT CASSITLNTEAFF
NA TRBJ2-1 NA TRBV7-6 TGTGCCAGTGGGCAATCCTACAATGAGCAGTTCTTC CASGQSYNEQFF
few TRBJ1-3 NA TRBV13 TGTGCCAGCAGCCCTGTACGAAACACCATATATTTT CASSPVRNTIYF
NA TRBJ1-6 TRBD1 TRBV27 TGTGCCAGCAGTGCCCAGGGCGGGACAGGGTGGAATTCACCCCTCCACTTT CASSAQGGTGWNSPLHF
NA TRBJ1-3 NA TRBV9 TGTGCCAGCAGCGTAGCGATGGGGGCTGGAGGAAACACCATATATTTT CASSVAMGAGGNTIYF
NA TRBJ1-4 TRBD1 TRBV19 TGTGCCAGTAGTATGGGCCGGACAGGGGTGAGGGAAAAACTGTTTTTT CASSMGRTGVREKLFF
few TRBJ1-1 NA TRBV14 TGTGCCAGCAGCCAAGTTGCAACAAACACTGAAGCTTTCTTT CASSQVATNTEAFF
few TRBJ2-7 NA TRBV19 TGTGCCAGTAGTAGGGGACTCGACAATGCCGAGCAGTACTTC CASSRGLDNAEQYF
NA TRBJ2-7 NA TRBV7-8 TGTGCCAGCAGCTTAGTAGTCTACGAGCAGTACTTC CASSLVVYEQYF
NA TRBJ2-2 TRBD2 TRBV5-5 TGTGCCAGCAGCTTGGTTCTAGCGGGAGGGAAATTTGGCACCGGGGAGCTGTTTTTT CASSLVLAGGKFGTGELFF
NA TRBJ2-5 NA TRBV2 TGTGCCAGCTGCAGGGGACTCCAAGAGACCCAGTACTTC CASCRGLQETQYF
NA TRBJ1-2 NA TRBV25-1 TGTGCCAGCAGTGAACTGGCAGGTCCTCATCATGGCTACACCTTC CASSELAGPHHGYTF
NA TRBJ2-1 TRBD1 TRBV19 TGTGCCAGTAGTATAGATCCCGGACAGGCCAACTACAATGAGCAGTTCTTC CASSIDPGQANYNEQFF
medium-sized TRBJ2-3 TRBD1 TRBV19 TGTGCCAGTAGTATTCGGGACAGGGATACGCAGTATTTT CASSIRDRDTQYF
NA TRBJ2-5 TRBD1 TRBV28 TGTGCCAGCAGCCGCGGACAGGGGGGGGAGACCCAGTACTTC CASSRGQGGETQYF
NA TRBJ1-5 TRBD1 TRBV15 TGTGCCACCAGCAGAGATACAATTCGGACAGGGGGTTATCAGCCCCAGCATTTT CATSRDTIRTGGYQPQHF
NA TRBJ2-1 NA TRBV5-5 TGTGCCAGCAGCGCCTCCACCGGGACGACTGACAATGAGCAGTTCTTC CASSASTGTTDNEQFF
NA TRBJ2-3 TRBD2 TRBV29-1 TGCAGCGTGACGACTAGCGGGACGGGGAATACGCAGTATTTT CSVTTSGTGNTQYF
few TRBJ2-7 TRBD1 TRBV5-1 TGCGCCAGCAGCACCGGGACAGGGATCGAGCAGTACTTC CASSTGTGIEQYF
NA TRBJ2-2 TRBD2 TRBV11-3 TGTGCCAGCAGCCCGCCTAGCGGGAGGGCCCTGGGGGAGCTGTTTTTT CASSPPSGRALGELFF
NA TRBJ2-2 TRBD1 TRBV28 TGTGCCAGCAGGCTGACAGGGGTCGGCCGGGCCGGGGAGCTGTTTTTT CASRLTGVGRAGELFF
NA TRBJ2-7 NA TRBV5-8 TGTGCCAGCAGCTTGGAGTGGGGGAAACACTTC CASSLEWGKHF
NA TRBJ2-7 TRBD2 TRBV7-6 TGTGCCAGCAGCGCTAGGAGGCTAGCGGGAGCCGAGCAGTACTTC CASSARRLAGAEQYF
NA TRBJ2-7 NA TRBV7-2 TGTGCCAGCAGCTTAGTCGGGACCGGGACGACAATCTACGAGCAGTACTTC CASSLVGTGTTIYEQYF
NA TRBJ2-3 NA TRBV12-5 TGTGCTAGTGGCCACCCGCAGGGCACAGATACGCAGTATTTT CASGHPQGTDTQYF
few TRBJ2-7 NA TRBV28 TGTGCCAGCAAGGGAAGCTCCTACGAGCAGTACTTC CASKGSSYEQYF
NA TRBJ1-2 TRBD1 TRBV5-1 TGCGCCAGCAGCTTAGGGGACGGGACAGATTATGGCTACACCTTC CASSLGDGTDYGYTF
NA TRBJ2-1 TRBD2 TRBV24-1 TGTGCCACCAGTGACTCTGGTCTAGCGGGAGAGGGAGAGCAGTTCTTC CATSDSGLAGEGEQFF
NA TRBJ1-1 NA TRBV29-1 TGCAGCGGGAGAGAATTACAGGGATTGGATGCTTTCTTT CSGRELQGLDAFF